Included here is one T cell receptor (beta chain) sequence, with context. Ten or more counts support this clonotype. Its cognate antigen has yet to be identified. Base qualities were left out, and no much larger clone turns up one base away. Library preparation employed 5' RACE. These reads were obtained on an Illumina HiSeq 2500. The second PCR ran for about 6 to 12 cycles and used a J-beta primer mix along with a sample-barcoded 5' primer. A template-switch 5' adaptor carrying 12 random nucleotides introduced a unique molecular identifier onto each TCR beta cDNA molecule. Each sample yielded at least 3 million CDR3-containing paired-end reads. All of the RNA was converted into first-strand cDNA using the Mint cDNA synthesis kit, with a TRBC-specific oligonucleotide serving as the primer. Following uracil-DNA glycosylase treatment, a first 18-cycle PCR with universal primers M1SS and BC2_uni_R was performed on all cDNA. The authors' pipeline ran thus. Each sample was normalized by randomly selecting 1 million high-quality reads, each carrying a distinct molecular identifier. Instead of being binned into consensus sequences, reads that shared molecular identifiers were thrown out. MiTCR, with a Q25 quality threshold and the strictest error-elimination algorithm, was used for CDR3 identification, clonotype clustering and error correction. A nonparametric unseen species model with Euler transformation was used to estimate lower-bound total TCR beta diversity. TCRdb reprocessing: public reads trimmed at Q25 with fastp, clones called with MiXCR, in-frame beta chains kept. Identical CDR3 protein sequences are pooled into one entry, listed with their most common genes and DNA. None of the V and J calls come from the authors' own analysis; TCRdb made them. The sample contains around 870,000 distinct CDR3 sequences, under 35% of them found a single time. The ten largest clones capture roughly 17% of the sample.

The data derive from a study of blood T cells in healthy people across ages (dated by TCRdb to about 2015). Some background on the complete study: Template switching captured roughly one uniquely barcoded TCR beta cDNA molecule per two T cells in model experiments. Donors of different ages were randomly distributed across sequencing lanes to avoid experimental bias. Four age groups were formed from the donors: young (average 16 years), middle-aged (approximately 39), aged (roughly 56) and long-lived (more than 75). Two additional independent replicas of 1 million unique cDNA reads from the same blood draw were analyzed for two donors (one aged 18 to 29 and one aged 80 or older). Using deep sequencing normalized with unique cDNA molecular identifiers, the study measured how TCR beta repertoire diversity changes with age. The investigation overall reported the following: As age increased, observed TCR beta diversity per million T cells dropped in a roughly linear way, and a significant reduction was already evident by age 40. Estimates of total diversity based on one million sequenced T cells were considered lower bounds and underestimates. Because the CMV infection status of the donors was unknown, age-related changes in expanded clonotypes may potentially have been confounded. A strong correlation was found between observed TCR beta diversity and the percentage of naive T cells measured by flow cytometry. Compared with the aged group, the long-lived group had more naive CD4+ T cells, fewer expanded clones and increased TCR diversity, a pattern suggesting age selection. Because profiling used bulk unsorted PBMCs, naive and antigen-experienced compartments could not be compared conclusively.

The germline V gene encodes CDR1 DFQATT and CDR2 SNEGSKA (reference sequence). Clipping removes 0 bases from V and 5 bases from J, with 7 as the unmatched junction base count. The CDR3 goes from the cysteine to the phenylalanine over 15 residues. The DNA shown is the 45-base CDR3, in frame from base 1. The approximately 39 donors, aged about 6 to 95 years, were systemically healthy Caucasian individuals from Russia. Each donor gave ten milliliters of peripheral blood, collected into EDTA-treated Vacutainer tubes. PBMCs were isolated by Ficoll-Paque density-gradient centrifugation, with at least 6.5 million obtained per sample. Total RNA, at least 5.5 micrograms per sample, was extracted from PBMCs with Trizol reagent. Naive CD45RAhigh/CD27high T cell percentages were measured by flow cytometry on a PBMC aliquot from every donor.

The sequenced sample consisted of blood. The V and J genes are TRBV20-1 and TRBJ2-5, with 9 bases aligning to TRBD2. The receptor comes from a woman aged 80 or over in good health. For the CDR3, the sequence is CSARDSGLAGETQYF. The nucleotide sequence reads as follows: TGCAGTGCTAGAGATTCGGGACTAGCCGGCGAGACCCAGTACTTC.